This T cell receptor (beta chain) was obtained from a study of OX40 agonist ivuxolimab in advanced cancers. Study summary: Ivuxolimab, an agonistic anti-OX40 (CD134) antibody, was given to patients. General observations from the study: The antigen specificity of the peripheral T cells (those that were expanded) was not determined. Clonal expansion from baseline to week 6 occurred in both CD4+ and CD8+ T cells.

V lost 4 bases and J lost 13, with 14 bases in between. There are 12 residues in the CDR3. Germline loops: CDR1 SQVTM, CDR2 ANQGSEA. Peripheral blood came from all dose cohorts at three timepoints. In the case of this clone: Its antigen is as yet unknown.

Generated by immunoSEQ multiplex PCR, the TCRdb table keeps only in-frame clones and is missing some. The table shows under 70,000 clones, with roughly 88% occurring only once. V and J are TRBV29-1 and TRBJ1-6; D is perhaps TRBD1 (5 bases). This specimen was CD4+ or CD8+ T cells sorted from blood, taken in a trial of the OX40 agonist ivuxolimab. This receptor was identified in an adult with an advanced solid tumor such as melanoma, head and neck, liver or kidney cancer. The CDR3 DNA sequence: TGCAGCGTTGGTGGGTCCGGGGGGCCCCTCCACTTT. Amino acid sequence: CSVGGSGGPLHF.